A single sample is the source of the 18 T cell receptor beta chains below, sequenced in a study of blood T cells in healthy people across ages. Together with a sample-barcoded 5' primer, a J-beta primer mix was included in a second PCR lasting roughly 6 to 12 cycles. TCRdb re-called the 5' RACE reads through MiXCR, storing one row per CDR3 protein. The sample gives roughly 700,000 distinct CDR3 sequences, 49% of which show up once; roughly 34% is in the top ten. Source material: blood. The origin of the receptors is a woman aged 60 to 75 in good health.

This clonotype was seen only a few times. The CDR3 DNA follows: TGTGCCAGCAGCCCCCCCGGACAGGGGAGGTACAATGAGCAGTTCTTC. Protein sequence: CASSPPGQGRYNEQFF. The gene calls are TRBV7-2 and TRBJ2-1, with 9 bases matching TRBD1. The V segment lost 5 bases and the J segment 4 bases; nucleotides outside the gene matches: 9. There are 16 residues in the CDR3. Per germline, CDR1 SGHTA and CDR2 FQGNSA.

The CDR3 here is CSASGMRNYEQYF. The CDR3 DNA sequence: TGCAGTGCTAGCGGGATGAGAAACTACGAGCAGTACTTC. V is TRBV20-1 and J is TRBJ2-7, with D tentatively TRBD2 (5 bases). V lost 3 bases, J lost 3 bases, and 12 bases lay in between. The germline V gene encodes CDR1 DFQATT and CDR2 SNEGSKA (reference sequence). The CDR3 spans 13 residues.

This clonotype was observed a few times. This chain links TRBV2 with TRBJ2-1; D uncertain. The CDR3 contains 11 residues. The germline V gene has CDR1 SNHLY and CDR2 FYNNEI. V lost 5 bases and J 8 bases, leaving 7 bases between the germline ends. CDR3 sequence: CASSRWDEQFF. DNA of the CDR3: TGTGCCAGCAGTAGATGGGATGAGCAGTTCTTC.

This clonotype occurred a few times. J is TRBJ2-5 and V is TRBV6-6, with D maybe TRBD2 (5 bases). Germline V gene sequence: CDR1 MNHNY, CDR2 SVGAGI (reference sequence). The length of the CDR3 is 11 residues. Between the trimmed V and J ends, which lost 6 bases and 11 bases, there was a span of 13 bases. This CDR3 is CASREDERQYF. In DNA form, the CDR3 reads TGTGCCAGCAGGGAGGACGAGAGGCAGTACTTC.

This clonotype was detected a few times. V is TRBV7-2 and J is TRBJ2-3; the match to TRBD2 covers 7 bases. The germline V gene encodes CDR1 SGHTA and CDR2 FQGNSA. The J segment lost 5 bases and the V segment lost 0 bases, leaving 2 bases of the junction unmatched. The CDR3 is made up of 14 amino acids. DNA for the CDR3: TGTGCCAGCAGCTTAGCGCGGGGGATAGATACGCAGTATTTT. Residues: CASSLARGIDTQYF.

V is TRBV5-1 and J is TRBJ2-5; a possible D gene is TRBD2 (5 bases). The tail of the sequence fits TRBJ2-7 better, so the J call may be wrong. CDR3 length: 14 amino acids. Germline CDR1 and CDR2: SGHRS and YFSETQ. The CDR3 nucleotides are TGCGCCAGCAGCTTGGCCCGGCCGGGATACGAGCAGTACTTC. Encoded protein: CASSLARPGYEQYF.

The chain carries TRBV5-1 and TRBJ2-1, with 10 bases fitting TRBD2. The germline gives CDR1 SGHRS, CDR2 YFSETQ. V shed 5 bases, J shed 3 bases, and the junction held 8 bases outside the gene matches. The length of the CDR3 is 16 residues. The CDR3 spells CASSVPSGSLYNEQFF. The DNA of the CDR3 is TGCGCCAGCAGTGTCCCTAGCGGGAGTCTCTACAATGAGCAGTTCTTC.

The chain links TRBV29-1 to TRBJ2-7; tentatively, D is TRBD2 (6 bases). CDR1 SQVTM and CDR2 ANQGSEA come from the germline V gene. Trimming pared 3 bases from V and 6 bases from J, leaving 12 bases between. The CDR3 totals 12 residues. The CDR3 reads CSVDRGGGEQYF. The CDR3 DNA sequence: TGCAGCGTTGATCGGGGAGGTGGCGAGCAGTACTTC.

The V gene is TRBV29-1, the J gene TRBJ2-5; 12 bases agree with TRBD2. The CDR3 loop spans 17 amino acids. Germline V CDR1 and CDR2: SQVTM, ANQGSEA. V was pared by 4 bases and J by 11 bases, with 20 bases of the junction left unmatched. As DNA, the CDR3 is TGCAGCGTTGGCTTACTAGCGGGAGGAGGGGCCTATAATGAGCAGTACTTC. It specifies CSVGLLAGGGAYNEQYF.

The chain has TRBV21-1 and TRBJ2-7; the table assigns TRBD1, which was not confirmed against the DNA. TRBV21-1 is designated a pseudogene. The CDR3 is made up of 14 amino acids. The CDR3 loop is CASSKGDRVGEQYF. Here the CDR3 DNA reads TGTGCCAGCAGCAAAGGCGACAGGGTTGGCGAGCAGTACTTC.

This sequence joins TRBV6-5 and TRBJ1-1, with no clear D. Trimming cost V 6 bases and J 2 bases, with 19 bases left between them. CDR1 is MNHEY, CDR2 SVGAGI, per germline. The CDR3 is 16 residues long. CDR3 region: CASSHLDGSLNTEAFF. The CDR3 DNA reads TGTGCCAGCAGCCACCTTGACGGGTCCCTTAACACTGAAGCTTTCTTT.

This clonotype has a handful of counts. The chain combines TRBV10-3 with TRBJ1-2; D perhaps matches TRBD1 (6 bases). The germline gives CDR1 ENHRY, CDR2 SYGVKD. V lost 2 bases and J 7 bases, leaving 11 bases between the germline ends. The CDR3 has 13 amino acids. Here the CDR3 reads CAISEQGRGGYTF. CDR3 in DNA: TGTGCCATCAGTGAGCAGGGGAGAGGTGGCTACACCTTC.

This chain joins TRBV3-1 and TRBJ2-7; 10 bases are a match to TRBD1. Germline CDR1 and CDR2: LGHDT and YNNKEL (reference sequence). The CDR3 covers 17 residues. V was clipped by 2 bases and J by 2 bases; unmatched bases: 9. The CDR3 region is CASSQRVSGTGAYEQYF. The CDR3 nucleotides read TGTGCCAGCAGCCAAAGGGTCTCCGGGACAGGGGCCTACGAGCAGTACTTC.

This clonotype was observed a handful of times. The rearrangement links TRBV3-1 to TRBJ2-7; TRBD1 aligns across 7 bases. Gene TRBJ2-5 matches the end of the DNA better, so the J call may be wrong. Germline CDR1 reads LGHDT; CDR2 reads YNNKEL (reference sequence). The CDR3 covers 14 residues. The CDR3 DNA reads as TGTGCCAGCAGCCGCGGACAGGAGCAAGAGACCCAGTACTTC. This sequence encodes CASSRGQEQETQYF.

This clonotype appeared a few times. The chain joins TRBV9 to TRBJ2-3; the D gene is possibly TRBD2 (6 bases). Germline-derived CDR1 and CDR2 are SGDLS and YYNGEE. V was cut by 2 bases and J by 4 bases, with 14 bases left in between. The CDR3 has 15 amino acids. The CDR3 DNA follows: TGTGCCAGCAGCGTTTTCGGGAGTAGGTCAGATACGCAGTATTTT. Amino acids: CASSVFGSRSDTQYF. The full variable domain, rest sourced from reference TRBV9 and TRBJ2-3, is DSGVTQTPKHLITATGQRVTLRCSPRSGDLSVYWYQQSLDQGLQFLIQYYNGEERAKGNILERFSAQQFPDLHSELNLSSLELGDSALYFCASSVFGSRSDTQYFGPGTRLTVL.

The J gene is TRBJ2-7, the V gene TRBV4-3; 9 bases map to TRBD1. Trimming removed 11 bases from V and 3 bases from J; junction bases left unmatched: 14. The CDR3 sequence is 15 residues long. Per the germline V gene, CDR1 is LGHNA and CDR2 is YSLEER. CDR3 coding DNA: TGCGCCTCTACTCAGGAGGGACAGGGCATCTACGAGCAGTACTTC. Translated, it gives CASTQEGQGIYEQYF.

The V gene is TRBV15, the J gene TRBJ2-7; D gene unclear. CDR1 and CDR2 from the germline V gene are LNHNV and YYDKDF (reference sequence). V lost 5 bases and J 0 bases, leaving 17 bases between the germline ends. The CDR3 sequence is 16 residues long. CDR3 loop: CATSPNLAESSYEQYF. In DNA, the CDR3 is TGTGCCACCAGCCCGAATCTGGCGGAAAGCTCCTACGAGCAGTACTTC.

V gene TRBV7-2 combines with J gene TRBJ1-2; 12 nucleotides line up with TRBD1. Per germline, CDR1 SGHTA and CDR2 FQGNSA. J gave up 5 bases and V 5 bases, and 6 bases lay outside the gene matches. The CDR3 has 15 amino acids. In DNA, the CDR3 is TGTGCCAGCAGCCCGGGACAGGGGGCAATATATGGCTACACCTTC. Amino acid sequence: CASSPGQGAIYGYTF.